Below, 30 T cell receptor beta chains from the same sample are listed, as sequenced in a study of T cells expressing NK-cell markers. TCRdb re-called the 5' RACE reads and shows each CDR3 protein once, DNA omitted. The sample's table shows a few hundred thousand distinct CDR3 sequences. The specimen was blood T cells: a sorted CD56 or NKG2C T cell subset, CD4+ or CD8+ T cells, or bulk PBMC T cells (not recorded which). All receptors come from a man aged 18 to 69 in good health.

V usage is TRBV6-5 and J usage is TRBJ2-2. The CDR3 is 16 residues long. Germline V gene lookup returns CDR1 MNHEY and CDR2 SVGAGI. The CDR3: CASSYPGFANTGELFF.

The gene calls are TRBV7-8 and TRBJ1-2; the TCRdb D gene call, TRBD1, has no DNA to confirm it. This CDR3 contains 16 residues. From germline, CDR1 is SGHVS and CDR2 FQNEAQ. CDR3 in amino acids: CASSLSRQNTNYGYTF.

The chain combines TRBV11-2 with TRBJ1-1; TCRdb reports TRBD1, a call that lacks DNA to check it against. In germline, CDR1 is SGHAT, CDR2 FQNNGV. The CDR3 has 15 amino acids. The CDR3 spells CASSFTRSTGVEAFF.

The rearrangement joins TRBV7-7 to TRBJ2-1; TCRdb calls TRBD2, which cannot be checked without DNA. Germline lookup yields CDR1 SSHAT and CDR2 FNYEAQ (reference sequence). There are 17 residues in the CDR3. The CDR3 is CASSTVQGPSSYNEQFF.

The gene calls are TRBV7-9 and TRBJ1-6. Germline-derived CDR1 and CDR2 are SEHNR and FQNEAQ (reference sequence). This CDR3 comprises 13 residues. The CDR3 spells CASSLEGGSPLHF.

This chain joins TRBV3-1 and TRBJ2-2. CDR1 is LGHDT, CDR2 YNNKEL, per germline (reference sequence). CDR3 length: 16 amino acids. The CDR3 sequence: CASSQGYGRNTGELFF.

The V gene is TRBV2, the J gene TRBJ1-1. Germline V gives CDR1 SNHLY, CDR2 FYNNEI. This CDR3 is 15 amino acids long. The CDR3: CASSVQGNMNTEAFF.

The V call is TRBV11-1, the J call TRBJ1-1; the D call from TCRdb, TRBD1, cannot be confirmed without DNA. Germline V CDR1 and CDR2: SGHAT, FQDESV (reference sequence). There are 19 residues in the CDR3. The CDR3: CASSLAAVVQGAGNTEAFF.

The rearrangement links TRBV30 to TRBJ2-1. CDR3 length: 15 amino acids. Germline CDR1 and CDR2: GTSNPN and SVGIG (reference sequence). The chain's CDR3 is CAWSGWDSSYNEQFF.

This chain's CDR3 is CASSQDQTSGGKFQETQYF. The V and J genes are TRBV14 and TRBJ2-5; TCRdb proposes TRBD2, but this gene call is untestable without DNA. The CDR3 covers 19 residues. CDR1 is SGHDN and CDR2 is FVKESK in the germline V gene. Using reference TRBV14 and TRBJ2-5 for the parts outside the CDR3, the full variable domain is EAGVTQFPSHSVIEKGQTVTLRCDPISGHDNLYWYRRVMGKEIKFLLHFVKESKQDESGMPNNRFLAERTGGTYSTLKVQPAELEDSGVYFCASSQDQTSGGKFQETQYFGPGTRLLVL.

The chain has TRBV20-1 and TRBJ2-3; TCRdb gives TRBD2 as the D gene, but with no DNA this cannot be confirmed. The CDR3 has 13 amino acids. Germline values: CDR1 DFQATT, CDR2 SNEGSKA (reference sequence). CDR3 sequence: CSATLVSTDTQYF.

This chain connects TRBV3-1 to TRBJ2-5; the TCRdb D gene call, TRBD2, has no DNA to confirm it. Germline CDR1 reads LGHDT; CDR2 reads YNNKEL (reference sequence). CDR3 length: 17 residues. CDR3 in amino acids: CASSPGLAGGPQETQYF.

J is TRBJ2-1 and V is TRBV5-5; TCRdb's D gene call, TRBD1, goes unchecked for lack of DNA. Germline V CDR1 and CDR2: SGHKS, YYEKEE (reference sequence). The CDR3 is made up of 15 amino acids. The CDR3 protein is CASRLQGAPSNEQFF.

The chain links TRBV6-4 to TRBJ2-2. This CDR3 spans 15 amino acids. Per germline, CDR1 MRHNA and CDR2 SNTAGT. The CDR3 here is CASSVTHTNTGELFF.

This sequence joins TRBV12-3 or TRBV12-4 and TRBJ1-3; as DNA is missing, the TRBD1 call by TCRdb cannot be tested. CDR3 length equals 17 residues. CDR3 residues: CASSWGSPGYSGNTIYF.

This chain uses TRBV6-1 with TRBJ2-3; TCRdb indicates TRBD1, and absent DNA this call remains unverified. The CDR3 is 13 amino acids. The germline gives CDR1 MNHNS, CDR2 SASEGT. CDR3 sequence reads: CASRTQYPDTQYF.

This chain connects TRBV5-1 to TRBJ2-1; the D gene TCRdb calls, TRBD1, cannot be checked with no DNA. CDR1 is SGHRS and CDR2 is YFSETQ in the germline V gene. CDR3 length: 17 residues. The CDR3 here is CASSLDPLGQGVDEQFF.

The J gene is TRBJ2-7, the V gene TRBV5-1; TCRdb's D call, TRBD1, is unchecked because there is no DNA. There are 18 residues in the CDR3. CDR1 and CDR2 (germline): SGHRS, YFSETQ. The CDR3: CASSQTPVPIGATYEQYF.

The chain carries TRBV6-2 or TRBV6-3 and TRBJ2-5; TCRdb proposes TRBD2, but this gene call is untestable without DNA. Germline values: CDR1 MNHEY, CDR2 SVGEGT. The CDR3 has 17 amino acids. The CDR3 here is CASSSLPTTTREETQYF.

The chain carries TRBV6-4 and TRBJ1-6. Germline-derived CDR1 and CDR2 are MRHNA and SNTAGT. The length of the CDR3 is 13 residues. The CDR3 sequence: CASSDFFGSPLHF.

This chain connects TRBV7-8 to TRBJ2-2; TCRdb's D call of TRBD2 is untestable without DNA. Germline CDR1 SGHVS, CDR2 FQNEAQ. The CDR3 is 16 amino acids. CDR3 residues: CASSSSSGGATGELFF.

The chain carries TRBV20-1 and TRBJ2-7; TCRdb's D call, TRBD1, is unchecked because there is no DNA. Per the germline V gene, CDR1 is DFQATT and CDR2 is SNEGSKA (reference sequence). The CDR3 covers 14 residues. The CDR3 sequence is CSATRDRGDYEQYF.

The chain's CDR3 is CASSYSRRRGYNEQFF. The V call is TRBV6-5, the J call TRBJ2-1; TCRdb selects TRBD2, and the lack of DNA leaves this call unchecked. The CDR3 is made up of 16 amino acids. CDR1 MNHEY and CDR2 SVGAGI come from the germline V gene.

CDR3 loop: CACSPILGGKNIQYF. The rearrangement uses TRBV30 and TRBJ2-4; the D call of TRBD1 rests on TCRdb alone, since no DNA is present to check it. The CDR3 is made up of 15 amino acids. Germline-derived CDR1 and CDR2 are GTSNPN and SVGIG (reference sequence).

The chain is built from TRBV12-3 or TRBV12-4 and TRBJ2-6; TCRdb reports TRBD1, a call that lacks DNA to check it against. The CDR3 is 13 residues long. The CDR3: CASRRTGAYVLTF.

V usage is TRBV5-1 and J usage is TRBJ2-3; TCRdb returns TRBD1, unconfirmable since there is no DNA. Germline loops: CDR1 SGHRS, CDR2 YFSETQ. The CDR3 loop spans 16 amino acids. CDR3 sequence: CASSSSGGGGTDTQYF.

The rearrangement links TRBV29-1 to TRBJ1-4. There are 14 residues in the CDR3. Germline CDR1 reads SQVTM; CDR2 reads ANQGSEA. The CDR3 protein is CSARRGATNEKLFF.

The V and J genes are TRBV28 and TRBJ2-5; the TCRdb D gene call, TRBD2, has no DNA to confirm it. CDR3 length: 15 amino acids. Germline V lookup: CDR1 MDHEN, CDR2 SYDVKM. The CDR3 sequence: CASSPAAGGTETQYF.

The chain couples TRBV27 to TRBJ2-5; TCRdb selects TRBD1, and the lack of DNA leaves this call unchecked. Germline lookup yields CDR1 MNHEY and CDR2 SMNVEV (reference sequence). This CDR3 is 14 amino acids long. The CDR3 spells CASSRGGSEETQYF.

This sequence joins TRBV6-1 and TRBJ2-7; the D call of TRBD1 rests on TCRdb alone, since no DNA is present to check it. This CDR3 has 12 amino acids. CDR1 and CDR2 from the germline V gene are MNHNS and SASEGT. The chain's CDR3 is CASDRTTYEQYF.